A selection of T cell receptor beta chains follows, all from one sample in a study of CD8+ T cells in alopecia areata. TCRdb's copy holds only in-frame clones and misses some; the assay was immunoSEQ multiplex PCR. In the table there are fewer than 250,000 clones, about 40% of which are singletons. The material sequenced was CD4+ T cells sorted from blood, taken at approximately week 37, from a patient treated with tofacitinib. The receptors were gathered from a human donor with alopecia areata. Both conserved end residues are part of each CDR3. A D gene is named only where the DNA matches it firmly. Where a row states a size, it is once, few, many or the class of an expanded clone; other rows omit it.

TGTGCCTGGAACGGCGGGAACTATGGCTACACCTTC	CAWNGGNYGYTF	many	TRBV30	TRBJ1-2	-
TGTGCCAGTACGCCCGGAGAACTACAAGAGACCCAGTACTTC	CASTPGELQETQYF	few	TRBV19	TRBJ2-5	-
TGTGCCAGCAGCGTAGTAGACTCTGGAAACACCATATATTTT	CASSVVDSGNTIYF	few	TRBV9	TRBJ1-3	-
TGTGCCAGCAGGCCCCCTTCGGGGGTCGGGTCCTACGAGCAGTACTTC	CASRPPSGVGSYEQYF	-	TRBV2	TRBJ2-7	-
TGTGCCACCAGCAGCAGACAGGGGAGGTACGAGCAGTACTTC	CATSSRQGRYEQYF	-	TRBV15	TRBJ2-7	TRBD1
TGTGCCAGCAGCCTTAGCGTCGGGCAAGAGACCCAGTACTTC	CASSLSVGQETQYF	once	TRBV7-6	TRBJ2-5	-
TGTGCCAGCAGCGCATCACGGGCCCACTACGAGCAGTACTTC	CASSASRAHYEQYF	few	TRBV7-2	TRBJ2-7	-
TGTGCCAGCAGCTTACTAGCGGGAGCCTCCTACGGGGAGCTGTTTTTT	CASSLLAGASYGELFF	-	TRBV7-3	TRBJ2-2	TRBD2
TGTGCCAGCAGCGCGGGATTTACCGAGCAGTTCTTC	CASSAGFTEQFF	-	TRBV4-2	TRBJ2-1	-
TGTGCCTGGAGTGTTTTAGAGACCCAGTACTTC	CAWSVLETQYF	-	TRBV30	TRBJ2-5	-
TGTGCCAGCAGCTTAGGAGACAGGGACCACGAGCAGTACTTC	CASSLGDRDHEQYF	-	TRBV11-3	TRBJ2-7	TRBD1
TGCGCCAGCAAATTGGGGCTCAACACTGAAGCTTTCTTT	CASKLGLNTEAFF	-	TRBV5-1	TRBJ1-1	-
TGCAGCGTTGAAGATGAGGGTGGAGGGGAGACCCAGTACTTC	CSVEDEGGGETQYF	-	TRBV29-1	TRBJ2-5	-
TGCGCCAGCAGCCAGGGGGGGATGACTGAAGCTTTCTTT	CASSQGGMTEAFF	-	TRBV5-1	TRBJ1-1	TRBD1
TGTGCCAGCAGCCGGAATAGCGGGACCCTACAAGAGACCCAGTACTTC	CASSRNSGTLQETQYF	-	TRBV14	TRBJ2-5	TRBD2
TGTGCCAGCAGCTTAGTTAGCGGGACGGAGACCCAGTACTTC	CASSLVSGTETQYF	-	TRBV13	TRBJ2-5	TRBD2
TGTGCCAGCAGTGAAACTAGTGGGGAGACCCAGTACTTC	CASSETSGETQYF	-	TRBV28	TRBJ2-5	-
TGTGCCACCAGCAGAATGAGACAGGGTGGGACCGAGCAGTACTTC	CATSRMRQGGTEQYF	-	TRBV15	TRBJ2-7	TRBD1
TGTGCCAGCAGTTACTCGCCACGGCCGTCCCACGAGCAGTACTTC	CASSYSPRPSHEQYF	-	TRBV6-5	TRBJ2-7	-
TGTGCCAGCAGCAGGGACAGGGAAAAAGAGACCCAGTACTTC	CASSRDREKETQYF	-	TRBV21-1	TRBJ2-5	-
TGTGCCAGCACCCGGGACAGGCGGGACGAGCAGTACTTC	CASTRDRRDEQYF	-	TRBV6-5	TRBJ2-7	TRBD1
TGTGCCAGCAGTCTCTCGGGACAGGGGTCCTACGAGCAGTACTTC	CASSLSGQGSYEQYF	-	TRBV6-1	TRBJ2-7	TRBD1
TGTGCCAGCAGTGTGGTCGCTAACTATGGCTACACCTTC	CASSVVANYGYTF	-	TRBV25-1	TRBJ1-2	-
TGTGCCTGGAGTGTAATGGACATGAACACTGAAGCTTTCTTT	CAWSVMDMNTEAFF	-	TRBV30	TRBJ1-1	-
TGTGCCCGCAATGGATACTCCTACAATGAGCAGTTCTTC	CARNGYSYNEQFF	-	TRBV19	TRBJ2-1	-
TGCAGCGTTCAGGGGCGGATGAACACTGAAGCTTTCTTT	CSVQGRMNTEAFF	few	TRBV29-1	TRBJ1-1	-
TGCAGCGTGCAAGCGGGCGGCACAGATACGCAGTATTTT	CSVQAGGTDTQYF	-	TRBV29-1	TRBJ2-3	-
TGCGCCAGCAGCTTGGGACAGGGCTTAACCGGGGAGCTGTTTTTT	CASSLGQGLTGELFF	-	TRBV5-1	TRBJ2-2	TRBD1
TGTGCCAGCAGCGTCGGGGTCGGGGATGAGCAGTTCTTC	CASSVGVGDEQFF	few	TRBV11-1	TRBJ2-1	-
TGTGCCAGCAGCTTCAGGGCCGGGGTCGGAGAGACCCAGTACTTC	CASSFRAGVGETQYF	few	TRBV7-6	TRBJ2-5	-
TGCGCCAGCAGCCGGGCCCAGTCTGCGGCGGGCTACACCTTC	CASSRAQSAAGYTF	-	TRBV5-1	TRBJ1-2	-
TGTGCCAGCAGCCGGTTCAAGGGGGAAGTGAACACTGAAGCTTTCTTT	CASSRFKGEVNTEAFF	-	TRBV5-6	TRBJ1-1	-